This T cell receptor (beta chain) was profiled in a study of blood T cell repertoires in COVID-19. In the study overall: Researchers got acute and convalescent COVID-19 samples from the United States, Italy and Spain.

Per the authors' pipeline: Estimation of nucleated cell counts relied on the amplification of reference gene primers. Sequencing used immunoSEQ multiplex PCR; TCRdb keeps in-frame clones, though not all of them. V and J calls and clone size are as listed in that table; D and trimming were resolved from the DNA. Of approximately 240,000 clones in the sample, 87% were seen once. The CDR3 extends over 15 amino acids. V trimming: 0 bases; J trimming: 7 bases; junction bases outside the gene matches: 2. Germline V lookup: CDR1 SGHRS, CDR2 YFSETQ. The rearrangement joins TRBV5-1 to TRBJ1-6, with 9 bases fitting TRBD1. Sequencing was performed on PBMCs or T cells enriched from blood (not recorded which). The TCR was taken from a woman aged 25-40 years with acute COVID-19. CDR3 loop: CASSLVDRGNSPLHF. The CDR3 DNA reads TGCGCCAGCAGCTTGGTTGACAGGGGGAATTCACCCCTCCACTTT.